These 27 T cell receptor beta chains originate from one sample sequenced in a study of cytomegalovirus exposure and HLA in healthy donors. The PCR was carried out with 60 Vbeta primers and 13 Jbeta primers. Clones were sequenced by immunoSEQ multiplex PCR, and TCRdb holds only the in-frame ones, with some missing. The data hold about 180,000 clones, with roughly 77% observed a single time. The sequenced sample consisted of PBMCs. The source is a woman aged 30 to 39 in good health and CMV-seronegative.

This rearrangement joins TRBV7-3 to TRBJ2-1; 10 nucleotides align to TRBD2. CDR1 and CDR2 (germline): SGHTA, FQGTGA. The CDR3 contains 15 residues. V lost 3 bases and J lost 9; bases outside the gene matches: 8. The CDR3 region is CASSFYSGGAGEQFF. The CDR3 bases are TGTGCCAGCAGCTTCTACAGCGGGGGGGCTGGTGAGCAGTTCTTC.

The chain recombines TRBV7-2 with TRBJ2-1; D unclear. CDR3 length: 13 amino acids. Trimming removed 1 base from V and 6 bases from J, with 7 bases in between. CDR1 SGHTA and CDR2 FQGNSA come from the germline V gene. The CDR3 loop is CASSLESINEQFF. As DNA, the CDR3 is TGTGCCAGCAGCTTAGAATCCATCAATGAGCAGTTCTTC.

The sample holds one count of this clone. The J gene is TRBJ2-5, the V gene TRBV9; weak D call: TRBD1 (6 bases). V was pared by 4 bases and J by 4 bases, with 14 bases between. The CDR3 runs 14 residues. The germline V gene encodes CDR1 SGDLS and CDR2 YYNGEE. CDR3 in DNA: TGTGCCAGCAGCTTCAAGACAGGAAGAGAGACCCAGTACTTC. Protein sequence: CASSFKTGRETQYF.

DNA of the CDR3: TGTGCCAGTAGTCCGCCCGGGACAGGGTCATACAATGAGCAGTTCTTC. Amino acid sequence: CASSPPGTGSYNEQFF. The gene calls are TRBV19 and TRBJ2-1; 9 nucleotides align to TRBD1. The CDR3 runs to 16 residues. The V and J ends lost 5 bases and 4 bases, in that order; junction bases with no gene match: 9. Per the germline V gene, CDR1 is LNHDA and CDR2 is SQIVND (reference sequence). Based on the CDR3 plus reference TRBV19 and TRBJ2-1, the full variable domain is DGGITQSPKYLFRKEGQNVTLSCEQNLNHDAMYWYRQDPGQGLRLIYYSQIVNDFQKGDIAEGYSVSREKKESFPLTVTSAQKNPTAFYLCASSPPGTGSYNEQFFGPGTRLTVL.

This clone was seen only a few times. The CDR3 region has the DNA TGTGCCAGCAGGAACAGGGTCCACGAGCAGTACTTC. Residues: CASRNRVHEQYF. The chain employs TRBV6-1 and TRBJ2-7; the D gene is possibly TRBD1 (6 bases). This CDR3 has 12 amino acids. V was pared by 6 bases and J by 5 bases, with 11 bases between. Germline loops: CDR1 MNHNS, CDR2 SASEGT.

The chain has TRBV21-1 and TRBJ1-5; TRBD1 was called by the table and not checked on the DNA. TRBV21-1 is deemed a pseudogene. The CDR3 is 18 residues long. The CDR3 DNA reads TGTGCCAGCAGCAAAGGGAACGGACAGGGGATTCGAAATCAGCCCCAGCATTTT. Translation: CASSKGNGQGIRNQPQHF.

The chain employs TRBV2 and TRBJ1-2; D gene ambiguous. With 7 bases removed from V and 1 base from J, the gap between germline ends came to 7 bases. This CDR3 is 12 amino acids long. CDR1 is SNHLY, CDR2 FYNNEI, per germline. CDR3 in amino acids: CASMGVNYGYTF. CDR3 coding DNA: TGTGCCAGCATGGGAGTTAACTATGGCTACACCTTC. Combining the CDR3 with reference TRBV2 and TRBJ1-2 gives the whole variable domain EPEVTQTPSHQVTQMGQEVILRCVPISNHLYFYWYRQILGQKVEFLVSFYNNEISEKSEIFDDQFSVERPDGSNFTLKIRSTKLEDSAMYFCASMGVNYGYTFGSGTRLTVV.

The genes are TRBV6-5 and TRBJ2-3, with D possibly TRBD2 on 7 matching bases. The V gene lost 0 bases and the J gene lost 5 bases, with 12 bases spanning the gap. Germline CDR1 MNHEY, CDR2 SVGAGI. The CDR3 covers 15 residues. The CDR3 DNA reads TGTGCCAGCAGTTACTCGGGGGGGCAGGGAGATACGCAGTATTTT. Translation gives CASSYSGGQGDTQYF.

This chain uses TRBV11-2 with TRBJ2-7; D might be TRBD2 (6 bases). The CDR3 length is 15 residues. Trimming pared 4 bases from V and 2 bases from J, leaving 15 bases between. Germline values: CDR1 SGHAT, CDR2 FQNNGV. The CDR3 loop reads CASSSGLPLAYEQYF. The DNA for the CDR3 is TGTGCCAGCAGCTCGGGACTTCCACTCGCCTACGAGCAGTACTTC.

V gene TRBV19 combines with J gene TRBJ2-2; 7 bases agree with TRBD2. V gave up 3 bases and J gave up 6 bases; unmatched junction bases: 7. The CDR3 loop spans 15 amino acids. CDR1 is LNHDA and CDR2 is SQIVND in the germline V gene (reference sequence). CDR3 amino acids: CASSMGVGGAGELFF. CDR3 DNA: TGTGCCAGTAGTATGGGCGTGGGAGGGGCCGGGGAGCTGTTTTTT.

This rearrangement joins TRBV9 to TRBJ2-7; 7 nucleotides align to TRBD2. J was trimmed by 0 bases and V by 0 bases; bases with no gene match: 3. The germline V gene has CDR1 SGDLS and CDR2 YYNGEE. There are 15 residues in the CDR3. This chain's CDR3 is CASSVGGSSSYEQYF. The DNA for the CDR3 is TGTGCCAGCAGCGTAGGCGGGAGTAGCTCCTACGAGCAGTACTTC.

The chain uses TRBV6-1 and TRBJ1-5; no firm D call. The ends were cut back, 3 bases at V and 6 bases at J, with 15 bases in the middle. CDR1 and CDR2 from the germline V gene are MNHNS and SASEGT. The CDR3 consists of 15 residues. The CDR3 DNA reads TGTGCCAGCAGTGACGACACCGCCCATGGTCAGCCCCAGCATTTT. As protein: CASSDDTAHGQPQHF.

The chain couples TRBV5-1 to TRBJ2-3; 10 positions agree with TRBD2. The CDR3 runs 14 residues. Germline lookup yields CDR1 SGHRS and CDR2 YFSETQ. Trimming removed 7 bases from V and 3 bases from J; junction bases left unmatched: 5. The CDR3 is CASWSSGGTDTQYF. The CDR3 nucleotides are TGCGCCAGCTGGTCTAGCGGGGGAACAGATACGCAGTATTTT.

The V call is TRBV5-1, the J call TRBJ1-1, with TRBD1 matching 9 bases. Trimming took 4 bases from V and 0 from J; bases not matched to a gene: 7. The CDR3 is made up of 16 amino acids. Looked up from germline, CDR1 is SGHRS and CDR2 is YFSETQ. This CDR3 reads CASSNLQGAMNTEAFF. CDR3 DNA: TGCGCCAGCAGCAACCTACAGGGGGCCATGAACACTGAAGCTTTCTTT.

The gene calls are TRBV5-1 and TRBJ1-5, with TRBD1 matching over 8 bases. Trimming cost V 0 bases and J 7 bases; bases outside gene matches: 3. Germline CDR1 reads SGHRS; CDR2 reads YFSETQ. This CDR3 is built from 14 residues. CDR3: CASSLGSGGQPQHF. CDR3 coding DNA: TGCGCCAGCAGCTTGGGGTCAGGGGGCCAGCCCCAGCATTTT. Full variable domain (rest looked up from reference TRBV5-1 and TRBJ1-5): KAGVTQTPRYLIKTRGQQVTLSCSPISGHRSVSWYQQTPGQGLQFLFEYFSETQRNKGNFPGRFSGRQFSNSRSEMNVSTLELGDSALYLCASSLGSGGQPQHFGDGTRLSIL.

This chain joins TRBV7-3 and TRBJ2-7; TRBD2 matches at 10 bases. V trimming: 1 base; J trimming: 4 bases; junction bases outside the gene matches: 4. This CDR3 is built from 15 residues. CDR1 is SGHTA and CDR2 is FQGTGA in the germline V gene. The CDR3 spells CASSLRSGGAYEQYF. The CDR3, as DNA: TGTGCCAGCAGCTTAAGAAGCGGGGGGGCGTACGAGCAGTACTTC.

The chain joins TRBV29-1 to TRBJ1-5; D is ambiguous. Germline CDR1 reads SQVTM; CDR2 reads ANQGSEA. V lost 6 bases and J 1 base, leaving 10 bases between the germline ends. The CDR3 covers 13 residues. Here the CDR3 DNA reads TGCAGCGTATCAGCGGGGAGCAATCAGCCCCAGCATTTT. Protein product: CSVSAGSNQPQHF.

In its sample, this clone was seen once. The CDR3 reads CASSLELVPRGYTF. The DNA of the CDR3 is TGTGCCAGCAGCTTAGAACTGGTCCCTAGAGGCTACACCTTC. The rearrangement uses TRBV7-2 and TRBJ1-2; D is undetermined. The CDR3 length is 14 residues. Trimming removed 1 base from V and 8 bases from J, with 14 bases in between. The germline CDR1 and CDR2 sequences are SGHTA and FQGNSA.

V and J are TRBV4-3 and TRBJ2-2, with 10 bases that match TRBD1. The CDR3 is 15 amino acids. With V trimmed by 5 bases and J by 4 bases, 4 bases remained unmatched. The V gene's germline CDR1 is LGHNA and CDR2 YSLEER. The CDR3 is CASSVRTGGTGELFF. In nucleotides, the CDR3 is TGCGCCAGCAGCGTACGGACAGGGGGCACCGGGGAGCTGTTTTTT.

This clone was found a few times. This chain uses TRBV4-1 with TRBJ1-2; D uncertain. The V and J ends lost 0 bases and 4 bases respectively, with 9 bases between them. Per the germline V gene, CDR1 is MGHRA and CDR2 is YSYEKL. The CDR3 consists of 14 residues. The CDR3 region is CASSQDYTVYGYTF. The CDR3 nucleotides read TGCGCCAGCAGCCAAGATTATACAGTCTATGGCTACACCTTC.

This clone was seen a single time. The chain links TRBV13 to TRBJ2-1, with 8 bases aligning to TRBD2. Trimming removed 5 bases from V and 0 bases from J; junction bases left unmatched: 6. The CDR3 runs 16 residues. CDR1 PRHDT and CDR2 FYEKMQ come from the germline V gene (reference sequence). Written as DNA, the CDR3 is TGTGCCAGCAGCAACCGAGCGGGGGTCTCCTACAATGAGCAGTTCTTC. Protein product: CASSNRAGVSYNEQFF.

This chain links TRBV6-4 with TRBJ2-2; TRBD2 matches 7 bases. Germline V gene lookup returns CDR1 MRHNA and CDR2 SNTAGT. The junction had 7 bases not matched to a gene; V was cut back by 4 bases and J by 5 bases. This CDR3 comprises 15 residues. CDR3 protein: CASSGSSGATGELFF. The CDR3 DNA sequence: TGTGCCAGCAGTGGTAGCAGCGGGGCGACCGGGGAGCTGTTTTTT.

J is TRBJ2-3 and V is TRBV6-5; 8 bases fit TRBD1. This CDR3 is 16 amino acids long. Germline V gene sequence: CDR1 MNHEY, CDR2 SVGAGI. J lost 4 bases, V lost 0 bases, and 6 bases had no gene match. The CDR3 loop reads CASSYSMGRGPDTQYF. CDR3 nucleotides: TGTGCCAGCAGTTACTCGATGGGCAGGGGGCCAGATACGCAGTATTTT.

This sequence joins TRBV4-1 and TRBJ1-1; 8 bases are a match to TRBD1. V lost 1 base, J lost 8 bases, and 9 bases stayed unmatched. This CDR3 contains 15 residues. Germline CDR1 is MGHRA and CDR2 is YSYEKL. The CDR3 sequence: CASSQAWTGLGEAFF. The CDR3 DNA sequence: TGCGCCAGCAGCCAAGCCTGGACAGGGTTAGGGGAAGCTTTCTTT.

The chain recombines TRBV27 with TRBJ1-3, with unresolved D. The CDR3 is 16 amino acids. The ends were cut back, 6 bases at V and 0 bases at J, with 15 bases in the middle. From germline, CDR1 is MNHEY and CDR2 SMNVEV (reference sequence). CDR3 sequence: CASRQMSRGSGNTIYF. The CDR3 bases are TGTGCCAGCAGACAAATGAGCCGGGGCTCTGGAAACACCATATATTTT.

This clone was observed once. This chain connects TRBV19 to TRBJ1-5; TRBD1 matches at 9 bases. Trimming removed 8 bases from V and 3 bases from J; junction bases left unmatched: 5. Per the germline V gene, CDR1 is LNHDA and CDR2 is SQIVND (reference sequence). The CDR3 length is 14 residues. In DNA, the CDR3 is TGTGCCAGTGGACAGGGGTTCAACAATCAGCCCCAGCATTTT. Its protein product is CASGQGFNNQPQHF.

The chain uses TRBV29-1 and TRBJ2-7; a weak D match, TRBD1 (6 bases). Trimming shortened V by 4 bases and J by 2 bases, and 9 bases separated the two germline ends. Germline assignment: CDR1 SQVTM and CDR2 ANQGSEA. This CDR3 has 12 amino acids. CDR3 amino acids: CSVVGQTYEQYF. The DNA of the CDR3 is TGCAGCGTTGTAGGACAGACCTACGAGCAGTACTTC.